This T cell receptor beta chain was retrieved from a study of control samples from healthy donors and cancer patients. The repertoire was sequenced with immunoSEQ multiplex PCR; TCRdb's copy has only in-frame clones and lacks some. The data show over 150,000 clones, with roughly 94% seen just once and approximately 14% held by the top ten. V was clipped by 2 bases and J by 7 bases; unmatched bases: 3. CDR1 is LGHDT, CDR2 YNNKEL, per germline (reference sequence). The CDR3 consists of 14 residues. The clonotype originates from a man aged 55 to 70 with colorectal cancer. The sequencing sample was made of PBMCs. J is TRBJ2-1 and V is TRBV3-1 (or the pseudogene TRBV3-2); 9 bases match TRBD1. CDR3 sequence (DNA): TGTGCCAGCAGCCAAAGGACAGGGGAGAATGAGCAGTTCTTC. Its protein product is CASSQRTGENEQFF.